The source of this T cell receptor (beta chain) is a study of shared T cell receptors in the human thymus (dated by TCRdb to the early 2020s). Describing the broader study: The study examined how self-reactive, shared T-cell receptor alpha chains are generated in the human thymus.

Receptor amplification or capture employed the immunoSEQ multiplex PCR assay. TCRdb provides this immuneACCESS table in a form limited to in-frame rearrangements. Some clones are lacking; in checked studies, under half of them reflect an unresolved V gene, and why the rest are absent is not known. The sample profile shows about 710,000 clones; more than 75% of them were found once. The ten largest clones represent 0.0094% of the sample. The junction shows trimming of 4 bases on V and 2 bases on J, and the gene matches do not reach 10 bases of it. From cysteine to phenylalanine, the CDR3 is 17 amino acids long. The only DNA kept is the CDR3, 51 bases in frame from the first base. CDR1 and CDR2 were assigned from the germline V gene (reference sequence) as LNHNV and YYDKDF. In regard to this clone: Its antigen remains unidentified. Qualities for individual bases were not recorded, and no much larger clone is one base off.

The sample was also reused in another study, on human thymus T cells. In that second paper, the authors write: In Finland, the donors were immunologically healthy infants who were having open corrective cardiac surgery for congenital heart defects. The thymus tissue came from surgical resects taken out during corrective cardiac surgery. V and J gene segment usage appeared biased in both thymic and peripheral blood repertoires. According to the related research, thymic TCR repertoires were highly overlapping among unrelated individuals. The study used 7 to 9 infant thymus samples plus four related peripheral blood samples to characterize TCR alpha and beta repertoires. Donor ages ranged from about 7 to 244 days, and the cohort comprised about six male and a couple of female infants. Thymocytes were mechanically released from the tissue and were stored as pellets of roughly 9.5-34 million cells at -70 degrees C. Genomic DNA was extracted from frozen cell pellets with a QIAsymphony instrument. TCRB and TCRAD loci were amplified from a standardized quantity of quality-controlled genomic DNA using the immunoSEQ multiplex PCR assay. The V(D)J region was spanned by amplicons of a length sufficient to cover the CDR3 and to identify V and J genes. Through the commercial immunoSEQ service, the amplicons were sequenced on an Illumina platform. Primer bias and sequencing errors were corrected using previously described methods, and TCRAD and TCRB definitions followed the IMGT database. Analysis of the repertoires was done with immunoSEQ Analyzer 3.0 and VDJTools and included basic statistics, V/J segment usage, diversity estimates, rarefaction and pairwise overlap. Chao1, ChaoE, Efron-Thisted, Shannon and inverse Simpson indices were used to estimate diversity, which was also estimated on datasets down-sampled to the smallest sample. Repertoire overlap was determined by strict matching of CDR3 nucleotide sequence, V gene and J gene, and Jaccard-based multidimensional scaling clustering was applied. On average, thymus samples gave 750,000 to 950,000 unique TCRB clonotypes, whereas blood samples gave about 84,000.

The chain was built from TRBV15 and TRBJ2-7, and TRBD2 aligns with 11 junction nucleotides. Sample: thymocytes. The source is a boy under three years old with a congenital heart defect. Donor details come from another sample of the same person, matched by shared clones. The CDR3 is CATSTRLAGSVPYEQYF. The nucleotide sequence is given as TGTGCCACCAGCACGCGACTAGCGGGGTCCGTGCCCTACGAGCAGTACTTC. Outside the CDR3, residues come from the reference TRBV15 and TRBJ2-7 proteins, so the full variable domain is: DAMVIQNPRYQVTQFGKPVTLSCSQTLNHNVMYWYQQKSSQAPKLLFHYYDKDFNNEADTPDNFQSRRPNTSFCFLDIRSPGLGDTAMYLCATSTRLAGSVPYEQYFGPGTRLTVT.